What follows describes a single T cell receptor (beta chain). Its matching antigen is unknown. The data stem from a study of cytomegalovirus exposure and HLA in healthy donors. J lost 7 bases, V lost 2 bases, and 12 bases had no gene match. From germline, CDR1 is SGDLS and CDR2 YYNGEE. The CDR3 length is 16 residues. Study-level findings and limits: A few CMV-associated chains were confirmed in vitro to be specific for CMV antigens. With high specificity and sensitivity, the classifier reportedly diagnosed cytomegalovirus status. Many donors shared some public TCRs, even though most TCR sequences were rare.

The donors were in the roughly 110-subject validation cohort, distinct from the roughly 600-subject first cohort. Libraries were prepared by immunoSEQ multiplex PCR; TCRdb keeps only in-frame clonotypes and omits some of them. The sample lists fewer than 250,000 clones; approximately 85% were seen once. The rearrangement joins TRBV9 to TRBJ1-1; 9 nucleotides line up with TRBD1. Sequences were obtained from PBMCs. The origin of this receptor is a young woman in good health and CMV-seronegative. As DNA, the CDR3 is TGTGCCAGCAGCGTCGGGACAGGGCTGTGGGGACTTGAAGCTTTCTTT. Amino acids: CASSVGTGLWGLEAFF.